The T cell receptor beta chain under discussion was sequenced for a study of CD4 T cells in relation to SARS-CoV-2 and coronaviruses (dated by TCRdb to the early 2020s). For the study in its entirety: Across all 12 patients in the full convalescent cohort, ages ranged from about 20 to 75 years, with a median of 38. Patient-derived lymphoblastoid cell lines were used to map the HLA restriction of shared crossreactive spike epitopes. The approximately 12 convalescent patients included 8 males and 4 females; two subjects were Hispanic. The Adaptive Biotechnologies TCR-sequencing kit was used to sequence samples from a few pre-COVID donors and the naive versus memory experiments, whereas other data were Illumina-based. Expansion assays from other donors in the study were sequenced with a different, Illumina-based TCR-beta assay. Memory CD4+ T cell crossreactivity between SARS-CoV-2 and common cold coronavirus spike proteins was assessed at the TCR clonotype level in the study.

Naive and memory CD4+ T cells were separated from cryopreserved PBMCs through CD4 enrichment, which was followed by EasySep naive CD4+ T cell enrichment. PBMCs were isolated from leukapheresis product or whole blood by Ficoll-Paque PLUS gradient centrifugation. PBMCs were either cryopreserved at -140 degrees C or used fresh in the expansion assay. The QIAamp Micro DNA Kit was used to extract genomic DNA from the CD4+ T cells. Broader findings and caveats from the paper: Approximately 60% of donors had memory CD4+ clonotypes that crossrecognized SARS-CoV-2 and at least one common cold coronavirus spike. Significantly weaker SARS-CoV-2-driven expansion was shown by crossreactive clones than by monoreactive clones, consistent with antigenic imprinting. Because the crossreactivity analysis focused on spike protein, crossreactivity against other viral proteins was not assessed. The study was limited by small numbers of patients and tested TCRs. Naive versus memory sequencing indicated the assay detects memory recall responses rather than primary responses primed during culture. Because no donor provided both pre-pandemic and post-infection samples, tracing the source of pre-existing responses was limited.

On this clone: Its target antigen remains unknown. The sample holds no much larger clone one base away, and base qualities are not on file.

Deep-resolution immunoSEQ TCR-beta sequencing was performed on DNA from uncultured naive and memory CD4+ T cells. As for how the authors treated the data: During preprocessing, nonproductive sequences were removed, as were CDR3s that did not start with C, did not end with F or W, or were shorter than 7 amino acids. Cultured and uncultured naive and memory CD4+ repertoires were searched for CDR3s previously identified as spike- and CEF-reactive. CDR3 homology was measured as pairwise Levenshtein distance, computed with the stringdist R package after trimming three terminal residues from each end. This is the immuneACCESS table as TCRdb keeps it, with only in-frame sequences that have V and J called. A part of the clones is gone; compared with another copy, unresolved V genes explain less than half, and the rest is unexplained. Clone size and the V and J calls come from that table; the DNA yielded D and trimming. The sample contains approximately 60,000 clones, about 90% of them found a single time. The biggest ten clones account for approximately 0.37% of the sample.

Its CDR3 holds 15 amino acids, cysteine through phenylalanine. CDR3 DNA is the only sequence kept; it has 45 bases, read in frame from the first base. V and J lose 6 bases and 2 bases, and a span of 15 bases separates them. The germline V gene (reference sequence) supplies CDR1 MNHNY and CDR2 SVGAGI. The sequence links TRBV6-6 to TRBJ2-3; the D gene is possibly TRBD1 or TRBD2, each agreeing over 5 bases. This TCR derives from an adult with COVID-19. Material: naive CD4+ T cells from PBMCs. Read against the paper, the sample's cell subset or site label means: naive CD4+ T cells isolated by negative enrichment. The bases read TGTGCCAGCAGGGGACGTGAACCCAACACAGATACGCAGTATTTT. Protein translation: CASRGREPNTDTQYF.